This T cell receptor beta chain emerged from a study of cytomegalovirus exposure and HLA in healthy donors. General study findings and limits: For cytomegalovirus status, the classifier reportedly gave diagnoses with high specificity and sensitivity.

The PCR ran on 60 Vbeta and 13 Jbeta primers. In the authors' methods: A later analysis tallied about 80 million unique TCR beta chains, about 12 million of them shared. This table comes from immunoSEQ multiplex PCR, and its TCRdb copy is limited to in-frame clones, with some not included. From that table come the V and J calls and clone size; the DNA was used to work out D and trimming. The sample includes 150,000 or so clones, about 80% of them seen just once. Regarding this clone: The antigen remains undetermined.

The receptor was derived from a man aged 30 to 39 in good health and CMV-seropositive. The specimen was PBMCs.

CDR3 nucleotide sequence: TGTGCCAGCAGTTCCAGGGGCTCGACCTACGAGCAGTACTTC. This encodes CASSSRGSTYEQYF. This chain connects TRBV27 to TRBJ2-7, with D possibly being TRBD1 (6 bases). V lost 4 bases to trimming and J lost 2 bases, with 12 bases between them. This CDR3 spans 14 amino acids. The germline V gene encodes CDR1 MNHEY and CDR2 SMNVEV (reference sequence).